This T cell receptor (beta chain) emerged from a study of shared clonotypes between healthy human individuals. Overall study context: CD4 naive and memory got three plates each, CD8 naive two, CD8 memory one.

Study-wide results and limits: Some naive CD4 clonotypes, roughly 4.8%, turned up in common across a handful of donors. Memory subsets generally showed lower estimated richness than naive subsets.

In the naive CD8 group, cells lacked CD45RO and were positively selected for CCR7, so terminally differentiated effector memory CD45RA+ cells were left out. The data were produced by immunoSEQ multiplex PCR, yet TCRdb's version contains in-frame clones alone and is incomplete. Here the sample spans under 1 million clones, 96% being singletons. V lost 2 bases to trimming and J lost 5 bases, with 16 bases between them. Germline CDR1 SNHLY, CDR2 FYNNEI. CDR3 length equals 15 residues. With regard to this clone: The antigen is unknown.

The gene calls are TRBV2 and TRBJ2-7, with D possibly TRBD2 on 6 matching bases. The sequence was collected from a man aged 30-40 years in good health. Sequencing was performed on naive CD8+ T cells sorted from blood. CDR3 DNA: TGTGCCAGCAGTGAATTGGTGGGCGGGAAGGACGAGCAGTACTTC. Residues: CASSELVGGKDEQYF.